The 13 T cell receptor beta chains below were found in one sample sequenced in a study of T cell changes during pregnancy in multiple sclerosis. This table comes from immunoSEQ multiplex PCR, and its TCRdb copy is limited to in-frame clones, with some not included. The sample consists of approximately 70,000 clones, about 90% of them appearing once. This specimen was peripheral blood, taken in the second trimester of pregnancy. These receptors were obtained from a female donor in good health, enrolled as a control in a pregnancy study.

This rearrangement joins TRBV5-4 to TRBJ2-3; D possibly corresponds to TRBD1 (5 bases). Germline CDR1 reads SGHNT; CDR2 reads YYREEE (reference sequence). The CDR3 covers 14 residues. With 0 bases removed from V and 2 bases from J, the gap between germline ends came to 7 bases. CDR3 sequence reads: CASSLAQATDTQYF. In DNA form, the CDR3 reads TGTGCCAGCAGCTTGGCACAGGCCACAGATACGCAGTATTTT.

CDR3 DNA: TGTGCCACCAGCGGACAGGGGATAAGAACAGATACGCAGTATTTT. Amino acids: CATSGQGIRTDTQYF. The V gene is TRBV18, the J gene TRBJ2-3; TRBD1 matches at 9 bases. V dropped 10 bases and J dropped 3; count of bases not matched to a gene: 11. The germline V gene has CDR1 KGHSH and CDR2 LQKENI. This CDR3 comprises 15 residues. The variable domain in full, with the rest retrieved from reference TRBV18 and TRBJ2-3, is NAGVMQNPRHLVRRRGQEARLRCSPMKGHSHVYWYRQLPEEGLKFMVYLQKENIIDESGMPKERFSAEFPKEGPSILRIQQVVRGDSAAYFCATSGQGIRTDTQYFGPGTRLTVL.

The chain has TRBV28 and TRBJ2-1, with 7 bases identical to TRBD2. This CDR3 spans 16 amino acids. CDR1 is MDHEN, CDR2 SYDVKM, per germline. V lost 6 bases and J lost 2; bases outside the gene matches: 10. The CDR3 region has the DNA TGTGCCAGCAGCCCCCCGGGACTATCCCCCTACAATGAGCAGTTCTTC. This translates into CASSPPGLSPYNEQFF.

The V call is TRBV28, the J call TRBJ2-7; unclear D gene. V was cut by 5 bases and J by 4 bases, with 6 bases left in between. This CDR3 contains 11 residues. The germline gives CDR1 MDHEN, CDR2 SYDVKM. Written as DNA, the CDR3 is TGTGCCAGCAGTCCTGTTTACGAGCAGTACTTC. Protein: CASSPVYEQYF.

The J gene is TRBJ2-2, the V gene TRBV5-1; 9 bases fit TRBD2. V shed 5 bases and J 4 bases; nucleotides not matched to a gene: 6. CDR1 is SGHRS and CDR2 is YFSETQ in the germline V gene. CDR3 length: 15 residues. In nucleotides, the CDR3 is TGCGCCAGCAGTCCCGGGACTAGCAGCACCGGGGAGCTGTTTTTT. It specifies CASSPGTSSTGELFF.

V and J are TRBV27 and TRBJ2-3; 11 bases are shared with TRBD1. The V segment lost 5 bases and the J segment 0 bases; nucleotides outside the gene matches: 19. From germline, CDR1 is MNHEY and CDR2 SMNVEV (reference sequence). This CDR3 spans 21 amino acids. CDR3 in amino acids: CASSPPSSGQGVLRSTDTQYF. CDR3 DNA: TGTGCCAGCAGTCCACCTTCGTCGGGACAGGGGGTTTTAAGAAGCACAGATACGCAGTATTTT.

The rearrangement joins TRBV19 to TRBJ1-2; 9 bases fit TRBD1. This CDR3 region has 15 residues. The germline V gene encodes CDR1 LNHDA and CDR2 SQIVND (reference sequence). Germline trimming cut 6 bases from V and 5 bases from J; bases unmatched to any gene: 10. As DNA, the CDR3 is TGTGCCAGTAGCGTCTTGTCGGGGACAGGGTATGGCTACACCTTC. This gives the protein CASSVLSGTGYGYTF.

For the CDR3, the DNA is TGTGCCAGCAGTTTAGGGCAGGGGGCTGGTCGGGAGCTGTTTTTT. Translation gives CASSLGQGAGRELFF. This chain connects TRBV28 to TRBJ2-2, with TRBD1 matching 8 bases. This CDR3 is 15 amino acids long. Trimming cost V 2 bases and J 9 bases; bases outside gene matches: 8. Looked up from germline, CDR1 is MDHEN and CDR2 is SYDVKM. Full variable domain (missing parts from reference TRBV28 and TRBJ2-2): DVKVTQSSRYLVKRTGEKVFLECVQDMDHENMFWYRQDPGLGLRLIYFSYDVKMKEKGDIPEGYSVSREKKERFSLILESASTNQTSMYLCASSLGQGAGRELFFGEGSRLTVL.

This clone was seen only once. The chain joins TRBV15 to TRBJ2-1, with 11 bases aligning to TRBD2. The junction had 7 bases not matched to a gene; V was cut back by 0 bases and J by 0 bases. CDR3 length: 19 residues. Germline V gene data show CDR1 as LNHNV and CDR2 as YYDKDF (reference sequence). For the CDR3, the DNA is TGTGCCACCAGCAGAGATTTGGGACTAGCGGCCCGCTCCTACAATGAGCAGTTCTTC. It specifies CATSRDLGLAARSYNEQFF.

The chain joins TRBV28 to TRBJ1-2; D gene uncertain. V dropped 6 bases and J dropped 3 bases, with 17 bases sitting between them. CDR1 and CDR2 (germline): MDHEN, SYDVKM. The CDR3 loop spans 15 amino acids. CDR3 residues: CASSKRPPEDYGYTF. In DNA form, the CDR3 reads TGTGCCAGCAGCAAACGACCCCCCGAGGACTATGGCTACACCTTC.

This chain joins TRBV18 and TRBJ2-2; 14 nucleotides line up with TRBD2. The CDR3 is 17 residues long. Germline V gene lookup returns CDR1 KGHSH and CDR2 LQKENI. Trimming took 2 bases from V and 7 from J; bases not matched to a gene: 6. CDR3 residues: CASSPGTSGRVGGELFF. The CDR3 nucleotides are TGTGCCAGCTCACCAGGGACTAGCGGGAGAGTTGGCGGGGAGCTGTTTTTT.

The gene calls are TRBV19 and TRBJ1-4; D remains ambiguous. Germline-derived CDR1 and CDR2 are LNHDA and SQIVND (reference sequence). The CDR3 extends over 13 amino acids. The germline V and J ends were trimmed by 7 bases and 4 bases, with 10 bases remaining between them. The CDR3 loop is CASTGRINEKLFF. The CDR3 nucleotides read TGTGCCAGTACAGGTCGAATTAATGAAAAACTGTTTTTT.

The V and J genes are TRBV5-4 and TRBJ1-4; D perhaps matches TRBD1 (6 bases). V was pared by 0 bases and J by 1 base, with 10 bases between. The CDR3 contains 16 residues. Germline CDR1 SGHNT, CDR2 YYREEE (reference sequence). CDR3 in amino acids: CASSLAGAQTNEKLFF. DNA of the CDR3: TGTGCCAGCAGCTTGGCAGGGGCCCAAACTAATGAAAAACTGTTTTTT.